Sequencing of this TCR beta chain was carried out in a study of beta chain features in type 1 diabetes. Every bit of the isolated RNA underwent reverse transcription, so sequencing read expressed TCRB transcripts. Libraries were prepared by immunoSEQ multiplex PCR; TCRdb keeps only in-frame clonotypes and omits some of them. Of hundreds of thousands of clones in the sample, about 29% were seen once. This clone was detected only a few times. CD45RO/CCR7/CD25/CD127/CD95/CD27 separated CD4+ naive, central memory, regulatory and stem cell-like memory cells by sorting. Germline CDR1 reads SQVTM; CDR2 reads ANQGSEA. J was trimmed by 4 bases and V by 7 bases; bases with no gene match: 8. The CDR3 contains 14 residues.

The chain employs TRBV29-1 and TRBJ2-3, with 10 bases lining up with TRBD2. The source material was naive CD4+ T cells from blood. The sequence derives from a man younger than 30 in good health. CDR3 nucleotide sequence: TGCAGCGCCTTAGCGGGAGGAACTTCAGATACGCAGTATTTT. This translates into CSALAGGTSDTQYF.